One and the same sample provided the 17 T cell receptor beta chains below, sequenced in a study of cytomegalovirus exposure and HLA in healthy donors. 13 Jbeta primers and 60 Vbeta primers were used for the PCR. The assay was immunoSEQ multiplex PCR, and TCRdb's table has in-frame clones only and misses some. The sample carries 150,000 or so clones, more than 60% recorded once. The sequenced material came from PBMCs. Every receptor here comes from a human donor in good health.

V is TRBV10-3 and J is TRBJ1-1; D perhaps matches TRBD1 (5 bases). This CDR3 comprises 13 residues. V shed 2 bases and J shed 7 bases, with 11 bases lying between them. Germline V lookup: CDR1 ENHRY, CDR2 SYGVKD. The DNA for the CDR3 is TGTGCCATCAGTGAGATGGGGGGGTATGAAGCTTTCTTT. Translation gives CAISEMGGYEAFF.

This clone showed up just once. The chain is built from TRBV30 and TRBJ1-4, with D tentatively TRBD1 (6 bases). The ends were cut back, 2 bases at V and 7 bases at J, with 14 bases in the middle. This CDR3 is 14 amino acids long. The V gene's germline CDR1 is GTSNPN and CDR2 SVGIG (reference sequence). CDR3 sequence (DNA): TGTGCCTGGAGTCGGGGGGGAGGGGGTGAAAAACTGTTTTTT. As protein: CAWSRGGGGEKLFF.

The CDR3 sequence: CASSIGQEGQPQHF. The CDR3 DNA follows: TGTGCCAGTAGTATCGGACAGGAGGGTCAGCCCCAGCATTTT. The J gene is TRBJ1-5, the V gene TRBV19; 7 positions match TRBD1. J lost 6 bases, V lost 3 bases, and 5 bases had no gene match. The germline V gene encodes CDR1 LNHDA and CDR2 SQIVND (reference sequence). This CDR3 has 14 residues.

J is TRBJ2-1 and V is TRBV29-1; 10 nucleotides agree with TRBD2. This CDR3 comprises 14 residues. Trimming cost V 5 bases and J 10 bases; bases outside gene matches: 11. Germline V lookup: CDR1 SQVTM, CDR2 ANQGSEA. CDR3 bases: TGCAGCGTTATCCAAAGCGGGGGGGCTGTGGAGCAGTTCTTC. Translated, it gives CSVIQSGGAVEQFF.

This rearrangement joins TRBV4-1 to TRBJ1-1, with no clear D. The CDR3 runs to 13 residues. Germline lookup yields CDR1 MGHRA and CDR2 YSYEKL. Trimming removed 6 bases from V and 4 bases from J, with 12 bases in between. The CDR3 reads CASRQEVGTEAFF. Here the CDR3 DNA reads TGCGCCAGCAGGCAGGAGGTGGGCACTGAAGCTTTCTTT.

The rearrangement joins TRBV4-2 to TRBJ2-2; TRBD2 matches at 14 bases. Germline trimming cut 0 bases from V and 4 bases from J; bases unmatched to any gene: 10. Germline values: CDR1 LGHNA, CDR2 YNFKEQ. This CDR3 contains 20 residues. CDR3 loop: CASSQDPRLAGGPSTGELFF. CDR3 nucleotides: TGTGCCAGCAGCCAAGATCCTCGACTAGCGGGGGGGCCTAGCACCGGGGAGCTGTTTTTT.

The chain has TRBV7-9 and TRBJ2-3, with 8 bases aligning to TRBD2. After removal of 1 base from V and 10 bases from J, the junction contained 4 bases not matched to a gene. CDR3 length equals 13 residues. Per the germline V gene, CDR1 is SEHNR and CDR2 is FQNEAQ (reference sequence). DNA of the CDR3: TGTGCCAGCAGCTTAGATACGCGGGGGGCGCAGTATTTT. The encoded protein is CASSLDTRGAQYF.

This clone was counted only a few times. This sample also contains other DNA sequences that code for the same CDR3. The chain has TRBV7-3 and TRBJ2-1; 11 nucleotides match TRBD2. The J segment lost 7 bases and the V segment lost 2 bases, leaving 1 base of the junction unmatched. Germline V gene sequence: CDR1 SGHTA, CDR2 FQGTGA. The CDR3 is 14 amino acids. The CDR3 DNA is TGTGCCAGCAGCTTACTAGCGGGGGGTAATGAGCAGTTCTTC. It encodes CASSLLAGGNEQFF.

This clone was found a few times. CDR3 amino acids: CASSPSTGVNGYTF. CDR3 sequence (DNA): TGTGCCAGCAGCCCCTCTACAGGGGTGAATGGCTACACCTTC. The V call is TRBV6-4, the J call TRBJ1-2; TRBD1 aligns across 7 bases. The CDR3 has 14 amino acids. Per the germline V gene, CDR1 is MRHNA and CDR2 is SNTAGT. V lost 6 bases and J lost 6; bases outside the gene matches: 10.

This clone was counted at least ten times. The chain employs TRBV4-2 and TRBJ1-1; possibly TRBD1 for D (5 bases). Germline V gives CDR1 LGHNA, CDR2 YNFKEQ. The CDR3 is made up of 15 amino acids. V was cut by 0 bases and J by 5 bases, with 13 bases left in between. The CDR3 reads CASSQEPDNWTEAFF. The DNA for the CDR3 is TGTGCCAGCAGCCAAGAACCGGACAACTGGACTGAAGCTTTCTTT.

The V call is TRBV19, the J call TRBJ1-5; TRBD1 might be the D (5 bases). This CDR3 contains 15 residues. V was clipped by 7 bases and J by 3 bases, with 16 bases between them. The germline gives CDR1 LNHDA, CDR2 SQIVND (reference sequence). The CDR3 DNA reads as TGTGCCAGTACGGGGGTTTCCTTTGTCAATCAGCCCCAGCATTTT. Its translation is CASTGVSFVNQPQHF.

DNA of the CDR3: TGTGCCAGCTCCCAGAGACTTTACGAGCAGTACTTC. As protein: CASSQRLYEQYF. The rearrangement links TRBV6-5 to TRBJ2-7; D call uncertain. Looked up from germline, CDR1 is MNHEY and CDR2 is SVGAGI. The CDR3 sequence is 12 residues long. Deletions cut 8 bases from V and 4 bases from J, with 12 bases between.

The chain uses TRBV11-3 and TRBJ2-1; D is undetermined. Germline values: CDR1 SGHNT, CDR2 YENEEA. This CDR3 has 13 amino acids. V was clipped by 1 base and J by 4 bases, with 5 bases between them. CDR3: CASSLGRYNEQFF. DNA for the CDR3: TGTGCCAGCAGCTTAGGGAGATACAATGAGCAGTTCTTC.

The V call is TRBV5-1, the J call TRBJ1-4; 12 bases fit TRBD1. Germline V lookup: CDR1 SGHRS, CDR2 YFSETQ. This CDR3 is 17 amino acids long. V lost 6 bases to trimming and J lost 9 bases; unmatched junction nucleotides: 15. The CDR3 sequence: CASTSGTGGFVSQKLFF. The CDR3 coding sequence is TGCGCCAGCACATCCGGGACAGGGGGCTTTGTATCTCAAAAACTGTTTTTT.

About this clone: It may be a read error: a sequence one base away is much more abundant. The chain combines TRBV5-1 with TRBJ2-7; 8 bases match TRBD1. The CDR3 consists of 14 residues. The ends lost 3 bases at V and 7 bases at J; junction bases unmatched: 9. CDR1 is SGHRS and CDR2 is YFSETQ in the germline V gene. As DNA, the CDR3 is TGCGCCAGCAGCTCCTCAGGGGGCTACAATGAGCAGTACTTC. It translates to CASSSSGGYNEQYF.

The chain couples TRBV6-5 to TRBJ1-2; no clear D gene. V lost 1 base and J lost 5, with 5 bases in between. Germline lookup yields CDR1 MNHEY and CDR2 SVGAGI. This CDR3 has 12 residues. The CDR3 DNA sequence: TGTGCCAGCAGTTACTACGGGTATGGCTACACCTTC. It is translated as CASSYYGYGYTF.

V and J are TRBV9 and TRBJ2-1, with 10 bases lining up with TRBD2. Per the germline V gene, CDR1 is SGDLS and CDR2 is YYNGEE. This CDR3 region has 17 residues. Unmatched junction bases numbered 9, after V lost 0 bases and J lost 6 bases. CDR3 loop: CASSVVPAGGPRNEQFF. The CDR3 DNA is TGTGCCAGCAGCGTAGTTCCAGCGGGGGGGCCTCGCAATGAGCAGTTCTTC.